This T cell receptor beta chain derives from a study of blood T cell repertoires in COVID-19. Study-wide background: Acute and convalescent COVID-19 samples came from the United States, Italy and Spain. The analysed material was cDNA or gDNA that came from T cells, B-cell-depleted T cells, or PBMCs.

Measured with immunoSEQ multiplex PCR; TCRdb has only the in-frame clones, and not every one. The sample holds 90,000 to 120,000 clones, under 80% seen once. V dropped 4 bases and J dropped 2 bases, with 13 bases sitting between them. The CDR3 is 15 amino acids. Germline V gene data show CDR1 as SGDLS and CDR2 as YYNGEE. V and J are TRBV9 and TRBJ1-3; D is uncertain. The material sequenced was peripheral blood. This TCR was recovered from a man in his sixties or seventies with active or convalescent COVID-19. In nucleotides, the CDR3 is TGTGCCAGCAGCCCTCGGGTATTCACTGGAAACACCATATATTTT. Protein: CASSPRVFTGNTIYF. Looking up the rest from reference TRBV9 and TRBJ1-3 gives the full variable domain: DSGVTQTPKHLITATGQRVTLRCSPRSGDLSVYWYQQSLDQGLQFLIQYYNGEERAKGNILERFSAQQFPDLHSELNLSSLELGDSALYFCASSPRVFTGNTIYFGEGSWLTVV.